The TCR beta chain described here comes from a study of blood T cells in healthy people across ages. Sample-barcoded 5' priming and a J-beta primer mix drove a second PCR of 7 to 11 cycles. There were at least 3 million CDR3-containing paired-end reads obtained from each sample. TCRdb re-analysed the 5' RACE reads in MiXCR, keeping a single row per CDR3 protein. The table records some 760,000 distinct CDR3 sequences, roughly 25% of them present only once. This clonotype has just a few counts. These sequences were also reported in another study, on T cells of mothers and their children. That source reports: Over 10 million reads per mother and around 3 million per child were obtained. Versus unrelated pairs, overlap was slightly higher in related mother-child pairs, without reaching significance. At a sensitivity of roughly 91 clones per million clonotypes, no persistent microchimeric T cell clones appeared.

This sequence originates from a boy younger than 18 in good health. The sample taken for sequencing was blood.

DNA for the CDR3: TGTGCCAGCAACGACCAGGAGATCGGTGAAAAACTGTTTTTT. Residues: CASNDQEIGEKLFF. V gene TRBV11-2 combines with J gene TRBJ1-4; D is ambiguous. Germline values: CDR1 SGHAT, CDR2 FQNNGV. This CDR3 spans 14 amino acids. Trimming removed 7 bases at V and 7 bases at J, with 16 bases between.